This T cell receptor beta chain comes out of a study of cytotoxic CD8 clonotypes in ibrutinib-treated CLL. The V end was cut by 5 bases, the J end by 0 bases, with 12 bases between. Per the germline V gene, CDR1 is SGHAT and CDR2 is FQNNGV. The CDR3 runs 15 residues. Clones were sequenced by immunoSEQ multiplex PCR, and TCRdb holds only the in-frame ones, with some missing. The sample records some 200,000 clones, 55% to 85% being singletons. The starting material was PBMCs, obtained after 24 months of ibrutinib treatment. The receptor was derived from a human donor with chronic lymphocytic leukemia. The V and J genes are TRBV11-2 and TRBJ2-3, with a weak D call TRBD2 (6 bases). The CDR3 nucleotides read TGTGCCAGCAGCCGTGGAGGGATTAGCACAGATACGCAGTATTTT. Amino acid sequence: CASSRGGISTDTQYF.